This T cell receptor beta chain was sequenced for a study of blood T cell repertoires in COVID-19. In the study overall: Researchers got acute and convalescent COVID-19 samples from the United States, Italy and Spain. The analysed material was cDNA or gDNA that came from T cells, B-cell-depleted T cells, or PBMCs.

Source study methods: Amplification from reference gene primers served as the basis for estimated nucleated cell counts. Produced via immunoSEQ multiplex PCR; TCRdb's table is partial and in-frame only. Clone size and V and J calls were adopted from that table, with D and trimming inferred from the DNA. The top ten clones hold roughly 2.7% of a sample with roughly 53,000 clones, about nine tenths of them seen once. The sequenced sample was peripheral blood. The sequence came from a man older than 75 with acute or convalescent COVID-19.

The CDR3 sequence: CASGLVRGGPTQEQYF. CDR3 nucleotide sequence: TGTGCTAGTGGTTTGGTAAGGGGGGGGCCCACCCAGGAGCAGTACTTC. This chain connects TRBV12-5 to TRBJ2-7; possibly TRBD2 for D (7 bases). This CDR3 has 16 residues. Deletions cut 0 bases from V and 7 bases from J, with 19 bases between. CDR1 is LGHNT, CDR2 FRNRAP, per germline.